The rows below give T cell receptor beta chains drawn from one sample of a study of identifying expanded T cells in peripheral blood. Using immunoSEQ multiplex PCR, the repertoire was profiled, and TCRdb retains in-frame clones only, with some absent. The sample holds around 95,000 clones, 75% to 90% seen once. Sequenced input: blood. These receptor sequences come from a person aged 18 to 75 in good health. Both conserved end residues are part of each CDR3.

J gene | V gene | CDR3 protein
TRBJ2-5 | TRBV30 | CAWSPGTGYGETQYF
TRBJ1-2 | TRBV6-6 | CASTSSPSYGYTF
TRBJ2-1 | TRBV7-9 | CASSLGLAGGPLGNEQFF
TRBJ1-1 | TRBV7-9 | CASTDRAPEAFF
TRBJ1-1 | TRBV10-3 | CAISGGQMNTEAFF
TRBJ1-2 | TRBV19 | CASERQRGLSYGYTF
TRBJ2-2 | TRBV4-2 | CASSQDWGTGELFF
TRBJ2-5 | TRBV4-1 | CASSQDPRPGLAEKETQYF
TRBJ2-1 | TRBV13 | CASSSPSGRAFNEQFF
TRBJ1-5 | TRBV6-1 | CASRGQGASQPQHF
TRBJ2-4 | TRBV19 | CASSISGTVAKNIQYF
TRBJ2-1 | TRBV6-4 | CASSVRGGDYNEQFF
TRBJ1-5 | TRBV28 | CASSLETAGQPQHF
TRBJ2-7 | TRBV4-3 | CASSQGTSGRYEQYF
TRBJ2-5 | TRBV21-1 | CASRPDKGAETQYF
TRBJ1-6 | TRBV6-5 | CASSYSNVQGSPLHF
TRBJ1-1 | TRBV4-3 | CASSHTQGGTEAFF
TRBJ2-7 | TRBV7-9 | CASSLRTGYVYEQYF
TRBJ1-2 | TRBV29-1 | CSALSGGDHYGYTF
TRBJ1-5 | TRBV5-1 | CASSLLGEGGQPQHF
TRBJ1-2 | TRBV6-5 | CASSYSAGGIYGYTF
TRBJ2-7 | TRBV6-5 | CASSYTPGYEQYF